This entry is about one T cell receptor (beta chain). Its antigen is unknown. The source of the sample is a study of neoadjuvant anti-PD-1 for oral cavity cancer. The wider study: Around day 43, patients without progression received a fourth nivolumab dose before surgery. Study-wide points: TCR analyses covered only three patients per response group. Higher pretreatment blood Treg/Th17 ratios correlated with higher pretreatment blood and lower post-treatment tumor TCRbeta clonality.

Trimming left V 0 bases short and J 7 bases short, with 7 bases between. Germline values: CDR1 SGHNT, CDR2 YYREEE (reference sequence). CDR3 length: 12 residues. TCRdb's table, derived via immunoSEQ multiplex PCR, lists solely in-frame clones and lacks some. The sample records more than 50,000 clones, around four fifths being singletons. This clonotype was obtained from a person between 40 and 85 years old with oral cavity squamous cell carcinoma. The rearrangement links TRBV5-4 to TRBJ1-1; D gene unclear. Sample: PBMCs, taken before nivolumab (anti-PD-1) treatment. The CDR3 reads CASSLVRGEAFF. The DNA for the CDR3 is TGTGCCAGCAGCTTGGTCCGCGGTGAAGCTTTCTTT. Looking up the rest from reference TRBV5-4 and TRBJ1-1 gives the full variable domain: ETGVTQSPTHLIKTRGQQVTLRCSSQSGHNTVSWYQQALGQGPQFIFQYYREEENGRGNFPPRFSGLQFPNYSSELNVNALELDDSALYLCASSLVRGEAFFGQGTRLTVV.